Sample share makes the clone carrying this T cell receptor (beta chain) hyperexpanded (1% or more). Its cognate antigen is unknown. The data originate from a study of lymphopenia after photon versus proton radiotherapy. Findings and caveats of the study: Under photons, naive T cells and diversity fell while effector/memory populations rose.

Profiling relied on immunoSEQ multiplex PCR, and the TCRdb table lists in-frame clones only, not all of them. The repertoire consists of about 4,900 clones, with about 91% occurring once and the leading ten covering 20% to 25%. This CDR3 is built from 13 residues. Germline lookup yields CDR1 MNHNY and CDR2 SVGAGI (reference sequence). The V and J ends lost 6 bases and 7 bases respectively, with 16 bases between them. The sample was peripheral blood, taken from a patient treated with photon-based radiotherapy. This TCR was recovered from a man at least 80 years old with cholangiocarcinoma. V gene TRBV6-6 combines with J gene TRBJ2-7; D is possibly TRBD1 or TRBD2 (6 bases each). CDR3 in amino acids: CASSLLQGREQYF. CDR3 sequence (DNA): TGTGCCAGCAGCCTACTCCAGGGGAGGGAGCAGTACTTC.